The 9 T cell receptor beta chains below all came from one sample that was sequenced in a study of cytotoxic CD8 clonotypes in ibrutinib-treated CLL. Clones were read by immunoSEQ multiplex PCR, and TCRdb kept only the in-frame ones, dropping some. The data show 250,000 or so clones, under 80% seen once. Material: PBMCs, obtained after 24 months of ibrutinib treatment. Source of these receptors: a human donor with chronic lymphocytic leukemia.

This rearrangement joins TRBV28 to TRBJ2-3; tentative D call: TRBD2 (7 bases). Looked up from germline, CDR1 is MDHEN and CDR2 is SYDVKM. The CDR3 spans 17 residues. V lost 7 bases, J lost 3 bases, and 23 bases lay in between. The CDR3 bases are TGTGCCAGCATGGGGGGCGGGACTACCTCGTGGACAGATACGCAGTATTTT. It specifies CASMGGGTTSWTDTQYF.

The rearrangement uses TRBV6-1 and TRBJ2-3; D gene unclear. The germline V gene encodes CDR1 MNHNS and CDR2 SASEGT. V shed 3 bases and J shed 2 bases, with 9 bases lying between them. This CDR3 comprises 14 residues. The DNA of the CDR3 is TGTGCCAGCAGTGAGTGGCGGAACACAGATACGCAGTATTTT. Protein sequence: CASSEWRNTDTQYF.

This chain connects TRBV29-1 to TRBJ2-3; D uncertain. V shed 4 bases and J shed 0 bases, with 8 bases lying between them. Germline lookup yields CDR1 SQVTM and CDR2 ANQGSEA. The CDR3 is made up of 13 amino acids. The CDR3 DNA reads TGCAGCGTTGCTCCTACTAGCACAGATACGCAGTATTTT. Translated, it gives CSVAPTSTDTQYF.

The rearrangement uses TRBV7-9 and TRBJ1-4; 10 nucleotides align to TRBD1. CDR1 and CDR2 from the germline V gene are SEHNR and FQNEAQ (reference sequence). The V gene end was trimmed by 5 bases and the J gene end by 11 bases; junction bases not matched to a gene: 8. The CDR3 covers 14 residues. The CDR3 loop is CASSLGTGESKLFF. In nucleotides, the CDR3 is TGTGCCAGCAGCCTCGGGACAGGGGAGTCGAAACTGTTTTTT.

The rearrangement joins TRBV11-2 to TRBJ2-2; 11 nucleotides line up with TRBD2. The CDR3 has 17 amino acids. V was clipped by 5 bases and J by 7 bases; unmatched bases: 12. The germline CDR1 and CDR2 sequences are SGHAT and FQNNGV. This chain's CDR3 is CASSPTYSGRVVGELFF. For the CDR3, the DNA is TGTGCCAGCAGCCCTACATATAGCGGGAGGGTAGTCGGGGAGCTGTTTTTT.

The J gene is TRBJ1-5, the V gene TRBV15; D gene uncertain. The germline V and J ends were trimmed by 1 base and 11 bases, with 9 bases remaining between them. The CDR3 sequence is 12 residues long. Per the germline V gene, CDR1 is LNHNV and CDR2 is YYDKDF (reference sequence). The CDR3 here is CATSRVSGSQHF. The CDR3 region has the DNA TGTGCCACCAGCAGAGTGTCCGGGTCCCAGCATTTT.

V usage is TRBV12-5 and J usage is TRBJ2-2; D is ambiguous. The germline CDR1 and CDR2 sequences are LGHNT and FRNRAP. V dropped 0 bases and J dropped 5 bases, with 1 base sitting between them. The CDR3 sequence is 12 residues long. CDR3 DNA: TGTGCTAGTGGTTTGGTAACCGGGGAGCTGTTTTTT. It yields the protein CASGLVTGELFF.

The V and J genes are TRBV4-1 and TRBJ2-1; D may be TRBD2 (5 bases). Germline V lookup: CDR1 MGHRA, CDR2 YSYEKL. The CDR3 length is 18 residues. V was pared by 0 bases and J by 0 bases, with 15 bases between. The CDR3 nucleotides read TGCGCCAGCAGCCAAGAAGGACCCCGGGAAAGCTCCTACAATGAGCAGTTCTTC. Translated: CASSQEGPRESSYNEQFF.

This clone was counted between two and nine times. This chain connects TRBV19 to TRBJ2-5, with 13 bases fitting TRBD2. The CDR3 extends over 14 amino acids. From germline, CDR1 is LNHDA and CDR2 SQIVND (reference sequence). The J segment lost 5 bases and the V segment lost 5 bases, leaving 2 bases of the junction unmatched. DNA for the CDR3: TGTGCCAGTAGTGTGGGACTAGCGGGGGAGACCCAGTACTTC. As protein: CASSVGLAGETQYF.